These 30 T cell receptor beta chains were sequenced from one sample in a study of blood T cell repertoires in COVID-19. TCRdb keeps only in-frame clones here, not all; method: immunoSEQ multiplex PCR. The sample lists over 45,000 clones; 65% to 90% were seen once. The material sequenced was peripheral blood. All receptors derive from a woman of 80 years or more with acute or convalescent COVID-19.

V gene TRBV7-2 combines with J gene TRBJ1-4; 7 bases are a match to TRBD1. V lost 2 bases to trimming and J lost 5 bases; unmatched junction nucleotides: 5. CDR3 length equals 15 residues. In germline, CDR1 is SGHTA, CDR2 FQGNSA. In nucleotides, the CDR3 is TGTGCCAGCAGCTTAAGCCCAGGGGGGAATGAAAAACTGTTTTTT. Translation gives CASSLSPGGNEKLFF.

V gene TRBV6-4 combines with J gene TRBJ2-1; weak D call: TRBD1 (6 bases). CDR1 and CDR2 from the germline V gene are MRHNA and SNTAGT. This CDR3 comprises 13 residues. With 5 bases removed from V and 7 bases from J, the gap between germline ends came to 12 bases. CDR3 sequence (DNA): TGTGCCAGCAGTTCCGACAGGCTAAATGAGCAGTTCTTC. Protein product: CASSSDRLNEQFF.

This clone was seen only a few times. This sequence joins TRBV25-1 and TRBJ2-5, with 8 bases aligning to TRBD1. Trimming took 5 bases from V and 5 from J; bases not matched to a gene: 7. This CDR3 spans 14 amino acids. The germline gives CDR1 MGHDK, CDR2 SYGVNS. The CDR3 region is CASSHTGGRETQYF. In DNA, the CDR3 is TGTGCCAGCAGTCATACAGGGGGAAGGGAGACCCAGTACTTC. Using reference TRBV25-1 and TRBJ2-5 for the parts outside the CDR3, the full variable domain is EADIYQTPRYLVIGTGKKITLECSQTMGHDKMYWYQQDPGMELHLIHYSYGVNSTEKGDLSSESTVSRIRTEHFPLTLESARPSHTSQYLCASSHTGGRETQYFGPGTRLLVL.

For the CDR3, the DNA is TGTGCCAGCAGCTTCAGGGCCGGCGCAGGGCACACTGAAGCTTTCTTT. Residues: CASSFRAGAGHTEAFF. The chain recombines TRBV11-2 with TRBJ1-1, with D possibly TRBD1 on 5 matching bases. This CDR3 spans 16 amino acids. V was cut by 3 bases and J by 3 bases, with 17 bases left in between. In germline, CDR1 is SGHAT, CDR2 FQNNGV.

The chain combines TRBV5-1 with TRBJ2-7; 8 positions agree with TRBD1. This CDR3 has 15 amino acids. Germline CDR1 is SGHRS and CDR2 is YFSETQ. V trimming: 4 bases; J trimming: 3 bases; junction bases outside the gene matches: 9. CDR3 region: CASSPSGGSYYEQYF. CDR3 bases: TGCGCCAGCAGCCCTTCAGGGGGCTCCTACTACGAGCAGTACTTC. The full variable domain, completed using reference TRBV5-1 and TRBJ2-7, is KAGVTQTPRYLIKTRGQQVTLSCSPISGHRSVSWYQQTPGQGLQFLFEYFSETQRNKGNFPGRFSGRQFSNSRSEMNVSTLELGDSALYLCASSPSGGSYYEQYFGPGTRLTVT.

V is TRBV6-5 and J is TRBJ1-2, with D possibly being TRBD1 (5 bases). Germline CDR1 is MNHEY and CDR2 is SVGAGI. CDR3 length equals 13 residues. Trimming left V 3 bases short and J 1 base short, with 6 bases between. This chain's CDR3 is CASSYGHNYGYTF. CDR3 nucleotide sequence: TGTGCCAGCAGTTATGGACATAACTATGGCTACACCTTC.

The chain recombines TRBV4-2 with TRBJ1-1; 8 bases line up with TRBD1. Germline CDR1 LGHNA, CDR2 YNFKEQ. The CDR3 spans 14 residues. V trimming: 1 base; J trimming: 4 bases; junction bases outside the gene matches: 2. The CDR3 here is CASSQGTGTTEAFF. DNA for the CDR3: TGTGCCAGCAGCCAAGGGACAGGGACCACTGAAGCTTTCTTT.

The chain is built from TRBV7-2 and TRBJ2-7; 9 bases are shared with TRBD2. The V gene's germline CDR1 is SGHTA and CDR2 FQGNSA. The CDR3 is 15 amino acids. V lost 2 bases and J lost 6; bases outside the gene matches: 8. In nucleotides, the CDR3 is TGTGCCAGCAGCTTAACGCGACTAGCGGTGAGCGAGCAGTACTTC. It is translated as CASSLTRLAVSEQYF.

The chain combines TRBV9 with TRBJ2-2, with no clear D. Germline lookup yields CDR1 SGDLS and CDR2 YYNGEE. CDR3 length: 15 amino acids. V was pared by 4 bases and J by 3 bases, with 13 bases between. CDR3 in amino acids: CASSPTRQDTGELFF. CDR3 coding DNA: TGTGCCAGCAGCCCCACCCGACAAGACACCGGGGAGCTGTTTTTT.

The J gene is TRBJ1-2, the V gene TRBV2, with 8 bases fitting TRBD1. The germline CDR1 and CDR2 sequences are SNHLY and FYNNEI. V lost 6 bases, J lost 3 bases, and 9 bases stayed unmatched. The CDR3 runs to 15 residues. Here the CDR3 reads CASRARDRLDYGYTF. The CDR3, as DNA: TGTGCCAGCAGAGCTCGGGACAGGTTGGACTATGGCTACACCTTC. The variable domain in full, with the rest retrieved from reference TRBV2 and TRBJ1-2, is EPEVTQTPSHQVTQMGQEVILRCVPISNHLYFYWYRQILGQKVEFLVSFYNNEISEKSEIFDDQFSVERPDGSNFTLKIRSTKLEDSAMYFCASRARDRLDYGYTFGSGTRLTVV.

V and J are TRBV5-1 and TRBJ1-2; 8 nucleotides agree with TRBD1. With V trimmed by 3 bases and J by 8 bases, 6 bases remained unmatched. Germline V gives CDR1 SGHRS, CDR2 YFSETQ. This CDR3 has 13 residues. In DNA form, the CDR3 reads TGCGCCAGCAGCTCCCAGGGGGCGAGCGGCTACACCTTC. It codes for CASSSQGASGYTF.

The CDR3, as DNA: TGTGCCAGCAGCGACGAACGGGACAAATATAATTCACCCCTCCACTTT. It codes for CASSDERDKYNSPLHF. The chain joins TRBV7-9 to TRBJ1-6; tentatively, D is TRBD1 (6 bases). The V end was cut by 5 bases, the J end by 4 bases, with 15 bases between. The germline V gene encodes CDR1 SEHNR and CDR2 FQNEAQ (reference sequence). The CDR3 covers 16 residues.

The V call is TRBV5-1, the J call TRBJ2-3; D possibly corresponds to TRBD2 (6 bases). The CDR3 has 16 amino acids. Germline assignment: CDR1 SGHRS and CDR2 YFSETQ. V gave up 3 bases and J gave up 4 bases, with 18 bases separating them. The CDR3 sequence: CASSWGSRGSADTQYF. DNA of the CDR3: TGCGCCAGCAGCTGGGGGTCGCGGGGTAGTGCAGATACGCAGTATTTT.

The gene calls are TRBV30 and TRBJ2-3, with 9 bases aligning to TRBD1. Losses at the gene ends were 0 bases for V and 0 bases for J; bases not matched to a gene: 1. Germline CDR1 GTSNPN, CDR2 SVGIG (reference sequence). This CDR3 has 15 residues. CDR3 sequence reads: CAWSVQGASTDTQYF. As DNA, the CDR3 is TGTGCCTGGAGTGTACAGGGGGCTAGCACAGATACGCAGTATTTT.

This clone was observed a single time. The chain is built from TRBV29-1 and TRBJ1-1; 8 nucleotides align to TRBD1. The CDR3 runs 14 residues. V lost 7 bases and J lost 2; bases outside the gene matches: 9. Germline CDR1 SQVTM, CDR2 ANQGSEA. CDR3 nucleotides: TGCAGCGGAAGACAGGGGATAGTAAACACTGAAGCTTTCTTT. It specifies CSGRQGIVNTEAFF.

The chain recombines TRBV19 with TRBJ1-5; perhaps TRBD1 as D (5 bases). V was pared by 3 bases and J by 2 bases, with 14 bases between. The CDR3 length is 16 residues. Germline-derived CDR1 and CDR2 are LNHDA and SQIVND (reference sequence). This CDR3 reads CASSIGEAGGNQPQHF. The CDR3 DNA sequence: TGTGCCAGTAGTATCGGGGAGGCGGGGGGCAATCAGCCCCAGCATTTT.

The V and J genes are TRBV2 and TRBJ1-2; possible D gene TRBD1, 6 bases. Trimming cost V 7 bases and J 3 bases, with 18 bases left between them. This CDR3 has 15 amino acids. CDR1 and CDR2 (germline): SNHLY, FYNNEI. CDR3: CASTRRQGQDYGYTF. Written as DNA, the CDR3 is TGTGCCAGCACCAGACGGCAGGGGCAGGACTATGGCTACACCTTC.

This rearrangement joins TRBV6-5 to TRBJ1-3; tentative D call: TRBD1 (6 bases). Trimming removed 4 bases from V and 0 bases from J, with 13 bases in between. Germline assignment: CDR1 MNHEY and CDR2 SVGAGI. The CDR3 contains 16 residues. For the CDR3, the DNA is TGTGCCAGCAGTTTCCGGGGGGCTTACTCTGGAAACACCATATATTTT. Protein sequence: CASSFRGAYSGNTIYF.

This sequence joins TRBV27 and TRBJ2-2; the D gene is possibly TRBD2 (5 bases). The CDR3 sequence is 16 residues long. The germline gives CDR1 MNHEY, CDR2 SMNVEV (reference sequence). V dropped 6 bases and J dropped 3 bases, with 17 bases sitting between them. This chain's CDR3 is CASRSTKTGDTGELFF. The DNA of the CDR3 is TGTGCCAGCAGATCGACAAAGACCGGGGACACCGGGGAGCTGTTTTTT.

The chain links TRBV30 to TRBJ2-7; D gene uncertain. The V gene's germline CDR1 is GTSNPN and CDR2 SVGIG (reference sequence). With 8 bases removed from V and 3 bases from J, the gap between germline ends came to 11 bases. This CDR3 contains 11 residues. DNA of the CDR3: TGTGCCGTCAGAATCCACTACGAGCAGTACTTC. Translating gives CAVRIHYEQYF.

This clone was seen more than once but under ten times. This chain joins TRBV3-1 (or the pseudogene TRBV3-2) and TRBJ2-7; D may be TRBD1 (5 bases). The germline V gene has CDR1 LGHDT and CDR2 YNNKEL (reference sequence). This CDR3 has 13 residues. Trimming left V 0 bases short and J 6 bases short, with 9 bases between. Here the CDR3 reads CASSQDIRGEQYF. CDR3 sequence (DNA): TGTGCCAGCAGCCAAGATATAAGGGGCGAGCAGTACTTC.

This chain joins TRBV4-1 and TRBJ1-6, with 9 bases aligning to TRBD1. V lost 4 bases and J lost 5; bases outside the gene matches: 3. Germline assignment: CDR1 MGHRA and CDR2 YSYEKL. The CDR3 spans 15 residues. Written as DNA, the CDR3 is TGCGCCAGCAGCCTTCGGACAGGGGATAATTCACCCCTCCACTTT. Translation gives CASSLRTGDNSPLHF.

This chain links TRBV2 with TRBJ1-5; 7 bases agree with TRBD1. The CDR3 length is 13 residues. Germline V CDR1 and CDR2: SNHLY, FYNNEI. V lost 4 bases and J lost 5; bases outside the gene matches: 2. CDR3 sequence reads: CASSVRGDQPQHF. CDR3 nucleotide sequence: TGTGCCAGCAGTGTCAGGGGGGATCAGCCCCAGCATTTT.

This clone appeared once. The chain couples TRBV23-1 to TRBJ2-3; D ambiguous. TRBV23-1 is an open reading frame whose function is uncertain. V gave up 3 bases and J gave up 1 base, with 11 bases separating them. The CDR3 length is 15 residues. DNA of the CDR3: TGCGCCAGCAGTCACCCTCAGCGAGGCACAGATACGCAGTATTTT. It yields the protein CASSHPQRGTDTQYF.

V is TRBV27 and J is TRBJ1-2; TRBD1 might be the D (6 bases). This CDR3 has 13 amino acids. Germline CDR1 MNHEY, CDR2 SMNVEV (reference sequence). V lost 0 bases, J lost 4 bases, and 6 bases lay in between. The CDR3 DNA follows: TGTGCCAGCAGTTTATCAGGGGGCTATGGCTACACCTTC. Its protein product is CASSLSGGYGYTF.

Points on this clone: Sequence at one end of the junction differs from germline and may be a read error. V is TRBV30 and J is TRBJ1-6; maybe TRBD1 (5 bases). The CDR3 covers 13 residues. From germline, CDR1 is GTSNPN and CDR2 SVGIG (reference sequence). CDR3 sequence: CARSAGYNSPLHF. CDR3 in DNA: TGTGCCCGGAGCGCAGGGTATAATTCACCCCTCCACTTT.

This clone came up once. The rearrangement links TRBV5-1 to TRBJ2-5, with 8 bases matching TRBD2. The CDR3 runs to 15 residues. CDR1 is SGHRS, CDR2 YFSETQ, per germline. Trimming took 2 bases from V and 2 from J; bases not matched to a gene: 5. CDR3 amino acids: CASSFIAGLQETQYF. The CDR3, as DNA: TGCGCCAGCAGCTTTATAGCGGGGCTGCAAGAGACCCAGTACTTC.

CDR3 region: CASSSLAGHEQYF. CDR3 DNA: TGTGCCAGTAGTTCGTTAGCGGGCCACGAGCAGTACTTC. V gene TRBV19 combines with J gene TRBJ2-7; 7 positions match TRBD2. The CDR3 is made up of 13 amino acids. V trimming: 5 bases; J trimming: 5 bases; junction bases outside the gene matches: 6. Per germline, CDR1 LNHDA and CDR2 SQIVND (reference sequence).

The genes are TRBV19 and TRBJ2-3; 15 nucleotides align to TRBD2. Germline CDR1 LNHDA, CDR2 SQIVND (reference sequence). This CDR3 is 17 amino acids long. Unmatched junction bases numbered 9, after V lost 5 bases and J lost 6 bases. The CDR3 here is CASSPRTSGGARDTQYF. CDR3 DNA: TGTGCCAGTAGTCCCCGGACTAGCGGGGGGGCCAGGGATACGCAGTATTTT.

This chain connects TRBV2 to TRBJ2-1; 11 bases agree with TRBD2. CDR1 is SNHLY, CDR2 FYNNEI, per germline. This CDR3 has 15 residues. V shed 6 bases, J shed 2 bases, and the junction held 3 bases outside the gene matches. The CDR3 DNA is TGTGCCAGCAGGGATAGCGGGGGGGCCTACAATGAGCAGTTCTTC. Encoded protein: CASRDSGGAYNEQFF.